The 22 T cell receptor beta chains given below trace back to one sample, sequenced in a study of T cell clonality in common variable immunodeficiency. Clones were read by immunoSEQ multiplex PCR, and TCRdb kept only the in-frame ones, dropping some. The sample shows approximately 52,000 clones, none of them appearing just once. The sample consisted of peripheral blood mononuclear cells. These receptors originate from a person between 18 and 75 years old in good health.

The table lists this clone with many counts. This could be a read error, since a much larger clone is one nucleotide away. Coverage ceases 3 residues before the CDR3 finishes, and the germline J gene fills in the end. The chain employs TRBV20-1 and TRBJ2-5; D may be TRBD1 (5 bases). Germline loops: CDR1 DFQATT, CDR2 SNEGSKA (reference sequence). The CDR3 consists of 14 residues. CDR3 in amino acids: CSARVQGLPDTQYF. CDR3 DNA, as far as it was read: TGCAGTGCTAGGGTCCAGGGATTACCAGATACC.

This clone was counted at least ten times. Read sequence stops 3 residues before the CDR3 end, and the germline J gene provides the missing end. The V call is TRBV5-5, the J call TRBJ2-7, with TRBD1 matching over 7 bases. Germline values: CDR1 SGHKS, CDR2 YYEKEE (reference sequence). V dropped 6 bases and J dropped 4; count of bases not matched to a gene: 13. The CDR3 extends over 15 amino acids. The part of the CDR3 DNA that was read is TGTGCCAGCAACCTAGATACAGGGGTGGCTTACGAG. This codes for CASNLDTGVAYE. The whole CDR3 sequence reads CASNLDTGVAYEQYF.

This clone was recorded many times. The DNA ends 3 residues before the CDR3 does, and the rest of the CDR3 is filled in from the germline J gene. The V gene is TRBV11-2, the J gene TRBJ2-3; no clear D. The CDR3 is 14 residues long. Per the germline V gene, CDR1 is SGHAT and CDR2 is FQNNGV. V lost 1 base and J 6 bases, leaving 11 bases between the germline ends. The sequenced part of the CDR3 DNA is TGTGCCAGCAGCTTAGGGTCAGGTCGGGATACG. Translating gives CASSLGSGRDT. The entire CDR3 is CASSLGSGRDTQYF.

This clone was found many times. The read ends 3 residues before the CDR3 terminus; that terminus is restored from the germline J gene. The chain combines TRBV5-4 with TRBJ2-1; TRBD2 matches at 10 bases. Trimming at V came to 1 base and at J to 7 bases, leaving 5 bases not matched to a gene. Germline loops: CDR1 SGHNT, CDR2 YYREEE (reference sequence). The CDR3 is made up of 15 amino acids. The DNA read from the CDR3 is TGTGCCAGCAGCTTGAGAGTAGCGGGAGGTAATGAG. It codes for CASSLRVAGGNE. In full, the CDR3 is CASSLRVAGGNEQFF. Together with reference TRBV5-4 and TRBJ2-1, the CDR3 gives the full variable domain: ETGVTQSPTHLIKTRGQQVTLRCSSQSGHNTVSWYQQALGQGPQFIFQYYREEENGRGNFPPRFSGLQFPNYSSELNVNALELDDSALYLCASSLRVAGGNEQFFGPGTRLTVL.

This clone has just a few counts. The CDR3 goes on 3 residues after the read ends, and that part is filled in from the germline J gene. The chain has TRBV11-2 and TRBJ2-3; 9 nucleotides line up with TRBD2. Germline V gene data show CDR1 as SGHAT and CDR2 as FQNNGV. This CDR3 region has 14 residues. The CDR3 is CASSLTSGWETQYF. The sequenced CDR3 bases are TGTGCCAGCAGCTTAACTAGCGGGTGGGAGACG. Based on the CDR3 plus reference TRBV11-2 and TRBJ2-3, the full variable domain is EAGVAQSPRYKIIEKRQSVAFWCNPISGHATLYWYQQILGQGPKLLIQFQNNGVVDDSQLPKDRFSAERLKGVDSTLKIQPAKLEDSAVYLCASSLTSGWETQYFGPGTRLTVL.

This clone came up many times. Coverage ceases 3 residues before the CDR3 finishes, and the germline J gene fills in the end. The chain employs TRBV24-1 and TRBJ2-1, with TRBD2 matching over 12 bases. J was trimmed by 6 bases and V by 0 bases; bases with no gene match: 2. This CDR3 has 16 amino acids. The germline CDR1 and CDR2 sequences are KGHDR and SFDVKD. CDR3 in amino acids: CATSDLTSGRINEQFF. Incomplete CDR3 DNA: TGTGCCACCAGTGATTTGACTAGCGGGAGGATCAATGAG.

In this sample, this clone turned up a few times. The read finishes 3 residues shy of the CDR3 end, and the germline J gene is used to complete it. The V call is TRBV7-6, the J call TRBJ1-2; TRBD1 agrees at 7 bases. The CDR3 is 12 residues long. Per the germline V gene, CDR1 is SGHVS and CDR2 is FNYEAQ. CDR3 amino acids: CASSPRQGTYTF. CDR3 DNA, as far as it was read: TGTGCCAGCAGCCCGCGACAGGGCACC. The entire variable domain, with the rest obtained from reference TRBV7-6 and TRBJ1-2, is as follows: GAGVSQSPRYKVTKRGQDVALRCDPISGHVSLYWYRQALGQGPEFLTYFNYEAQQDKSGLPNDRFSAERPEGSISTLTIQRTEQRDSAMYRCASSPRQGTYTFGSGTRLTVV.

This clone was counted between two and nine times. The read falls 3 residues short of the CDR3 end, and the missing part is taken from the germline J gene. V gene TRBV30 combines with J gene TRBJ1-2; no reliable D call. The CDR3 covers 11 residues. Germline lookup yields CDR1 GTSNPN and CDR2 SVGIG (reference sequence). The DNA read from the CDR3 is TGTGCCTGGAGTGTACTGTACGAC. The encoded protein is CAWSVLYD. Given in full, the CDR3 is CAWSVLYDYTF.

Of note for this clone: Coverage ceases 3 residues before the CDR3 finishes, and the germline J gene fills in the end. V is TRBV19 and J is TRBJ2-2; a possible D gene is TRBD1 (6 bases). This CDR3 has 13 amino acids. Germline lookup yields CDR1 LNHDA and CDR2 SQIVND (reference sequence). The part of the CDR3 DNA that was read is TGTGCCAGTAATCAGGGGCGAGGTGAAAAG. Residues: CASNQGRGEK. The complete CDR3 reads CASNQGRGEKLFF.

This clone was detected many times. The read gets to within 3 residues of the CDR3 end, and the germline J gene fills in the rest. The gene calls are TRBV20-1 and TRBJ2-7, with 9 bases fitting TRBD2. CDR3 length: 14 amino acids. J was trimmed by 5 bases and V by 2 bases; bases with no gene match: 7. Germline V lookup: CDR1 DFQATT, CDR2 SNEGSKA (reference sequence). CDR3 residues: CSARSVAGVDEQYF. The CDR3 DNA, read in part, is TGCAGTGCTAGATCGGTAGCGGGAGTTGACGAG.

There are many counts of this clone. The read terminates 3 residues before the CDR3 end, so the remaining end is supplied by the germline J gene. This rearrangement joins TRBV18 to TRBJ2-1; perhaps TRBD2 as D (6 bases). Germline V gives CDR1 KGHSH, CDR2 LQKENI. This CDR3 is built from 14 residues. Between the trimmed V and J ends, which lost 6 bases and 3 bases, there was a span of 12 bases. The DNA read from the CDR3 is TGTGCCAGCTCGATACCGGGACTCTACAATGAG. Amino acids: CASSIPGLYNE. Given in full, the CDR3 is CASSIPGLYNEQFF.

Comment on this clone: The read ends 3 residues shy of where the CDR3 ends; the end is completed using the germline J gene. The genes are TRBV29-1 and TRBJ1-2; no clear D gene. The CDR3 loop spans 12 amino acids. V shed 4 bases and J shed 4 bases, with 10 bases lying between them. Germline V gene lookup returns CDR1 SQVTM and CDR2 ANQGSEA. The part of the CDR3 DNA that was read is TGCAGCGTTGTTGGCGGAATCTATGGC. It translates to CSVVGGIYG. The entire CDR3 protein reads CSVVGGIYGYTF.

Details on this clone: The sequence runs out 3 residues before the end of the CDR3; the remainder is reconstructed from the germline J gene. The chain joins TRBV2 to TRBJ1-6; TRBD1 agrees at 8 bases. The germline V gene has CDR1 SNHLY and CDR2 FYNNEI. V lost 7 bases to trimming and J lost 2 bases; unmatched junction nucleotides: 4. This CDR3 has 15 amino acids. The CDR3 spells CASTDRGAYNSPLHF. The CDR3 DNA, read in part, is TGTGCCAGCACAGACAGGGGAGCCTATAATTCACCC.

This clone was recorded a few times. Since a far larger clone is one base different, this is likely a read error. Read sequence stops 3 residues before the CDR3 end, and the germline J gene provides the missing end. The genes are TRBV30 and TRBJ2-3, with D hard to call. The CDR3 covers 14 residues. Germline V lookup: CDR1 GTSNPN, CDR2 SVGIG (reference sequence). The CDR3 here is CARSPRLNTDTQYF. The sequenced part of the CDR3 DNA is TGTGCCCGGAGTCCCCGACTGAACACAGATACG.

This clone was observed a few times. The read terminates 3 residues ahead of where the CDR3 ends, so the germline J gene completes it. This chain links TRBV19 with TRBJ2-3; no firm D call. Germline loops: CDR1 LNHDA, CDR2 SQIVND (reference sequence). The CDR3 is 14 residues long. CDR3 DNA, as far as it was read: TGTGCCAGTACCCCCGCCCTTAGCAATCAGCCG. Encoded protein: CASTPALSNQP. The entire CDR3 protein is CASTPALSNQPQYF.

This clone has at least ten counts. Read coverage stops 3 residues before the CDR3 terminus; the germline J gene supplies the remainder. The chain joins TRBV30 to TRBJ1-1; D ambiguous. Germline CDR1 GTSNPN, CDR2 SVGIG (reference sequence). The CDR3 is 14 amino acids. CDR3 sequence reads: CAWSKGGLTTEAFF. The sequenced part of the CDR3 DNA is TGTGCCTGGAGTAAGGGTGGACTGACGACAGAA.

Ten or more counts support this clone. The CDR3 end falls 3 residues outside the read, so it is completed with the germline J gene. The chain has TRBV30 and TRBJ2-3; TRBD1 matches at 7 bases. The CDR3 covers 15 residues. Germline CDR1 GTSNPN, CDR2 SVGIG (reference sequence). V gave up 2 bases and J gave up 1 base; unmatched junction bases: 6. Partial CDR3 DNA: TGTGCCTGGAGTCCTCGACAGGGAGGCACAGATACG. Its translation: CAWSPRQGGTDT. The full CDR3 protein reads CAWSPRQGGTDTQYF.

In its sample, this clone was seen many times. The CDR3 end lies 3 residues beyond the end of the read and is filled in from the germline J gene. This chain joins TRBV29-1 and TRBJ2-4; 9 bases are shared with TRBD1. CDR1 and CDR2 (germline): SQVTM, ANQGSEA. This CDR3 comprises 14 residues. The sequenced CDR3 bases are TGCAGCGTTGAGGGGCGGGGACAGGGTGCTGGT. Residues: CSVEGRGQGAG. The whole CDR3 sequence is CSVEGRGQGAGQYF. Looking up the rest from reference TRBV29-1 and TRBJ2-4 gives the full variable domain: SAVISQKPSRDICQRGTSLTIQCQVDSQVTMMFWYRQQPGQSLTLIATANQGSEATYESGFVIDKFPISRPNLTFSTLTVSNMSPEDSSIYLCSVEGRGQGAGQYFGAGTRLSVL.

The table lists this clone with many counts. Coverage ceases 3 residues before the CDR3 finishes, and the germline J gene fills in the end. V is TRBV2 and J is TRBJ2-7; TRBD2 aligns across 9 bases. The germline CDR1 and CDR2 sequences are SNHLY and FYNNEI. The CDR3 runs 14 residues. Trimming removed 7 bases from V and 3 bases from J; junction bases left unmatched: 7. The CDR3 loop is CASNSLAGHYEQYF. The sequenced CDR3 bases are TGTGCCAGCAATAGTCTAGCGGGACACTACGAG.

This clone showed up many times. The read stops 3 residues short of the end of the CDR3; the missing end is completed from the germline J gene. The V gene is TRBV29-1, the J gene TRBJ2-5; D perhaps matches TRBD2 (7 bases). This CDR3 is built from 13 residues. CDR1 and CDR2 from the germline V gene are SQVTM and ANQGSEA. The covered CDR3 bases are TGCAGCGTTGAAGTCGGGGGGCTTTTTACC. Its protein is CSVEVGGLFT. Given in full, the CDR3 is CSVEVGGLFTQYF.

This clone was recorded many times. The read ends 3 residues before the CDR3 terminus; that terminus is restored from the germline J gene. The V call is TRBV4-2, the J call TRBJ2-5, with 12 bases that match TRBD2. Unmatched junction bases numbered 7, after V lost 4 bases and J lost 4 bases. The CDR3 runs 16 residues. In germline, CDR1 is LGHNA, CDR2 YNFKEQ. The CDR3 sequence is CASSLTSGRRLETQYF. The sequenced CDR3 bases are TGTGCCAGCAGCCTGACTAGCGGGAGACGATTAGAGACC.

As regards this clone: The read comes to an end 3 residues before the CDR3 does, leaving the germline J gene to fill in the end. The rearrangement uses TRBV5-1 and TRBJ2-1; TRBD2 matches at 13 bases. The CDR3 spans 16 residues. The germline V gene encodes CDR1 SGHRS and CDR2 YFSETQ. V lost 5 bases, J lost 8 bases, and 10 bases stayed unmatched. CDR3 bases read: TGCGCCAGCAGTTCTGGGACTAGCGGGAACGTGCATGAG. Its translation is CASSSGTSGNVHE. The whole CDR3 reads CASSSGTSGNVHEQFF.